This T cell receptor beta chain was sequenced for a study of CD8 T cells in ankylosing spondylitis. In this sample, this clonotype turned up many times. Its antigen is unidentified. By quantitative 5'-RACE with molecular barcodes, the TCR beta libraries were made. MiXCR, applied by TCRdb to the 5' RACE reads, yields one record per CDR3 protein. The table has approximately 540,000 distinct CDR3 sequences, roughly 13% seen once; the top ten hold about 6.8%. This CDR3 has 15 amino acids. The germline gives CDR1 MGHRA, CDR2 YSYEKL. Between the trimmed V and J ends, which lost 2 bases and 0 bases, there was a span of 8 bases. Notes on the study in general: Matched ankylosing spondylitis synovial fluid reportedly contained a significantly enriched population of disease-linked clones. Apparently characteristic of ankylosing spondylitis blood was a TCR beta motif (about eight highly homologous variants). Clones that were linked to disease were CD8+ and were relatively rare in peripheral blood.

The TCR originated in a male donor with ankylosing spondylitis. The sample comprised blood, either unsorted or a sorted T cell fraction (not recorded which). J is TRBJ2-1 and V is TRBV4-1; D is ambiguous. The CDR3 sequence: CASSQKSDSYNEQFF. The DNA for the CDR3 is TGCGCCAGCAGCCAAAAGTCGGACTCCTACAATGAGCAGTTCTTC.